The entry below describes one T cell receptor (beta chain). What it binds is unknown. The sample's time point: sample taken at primary tumor resection. Whole RNA came from tumor, nontumor lung or frozen PBMC and was sequenced without being sorted. The donor group consisted of roughly 70 patients who had untreated, early-stage non-small cell lung cancer. The data were taken from a study of spatial heterogeneity in lung cancer. Every individual TCR cDNA molecule carried its own unique molecular identifier, which allowed correction of PCR and sequencing errors. MiXCR, run by TCRdb on the 5' RACE reads, gives a single entry per CDR3 protein. Of about 82,000 distinct CDR3 sequences in the sample, 10% to 15% are singletons; the top ten hold about 4.5%. The V gene lost 1 base and the J gene lost 1 base, with 11 bases spanning the gap. CDR3 length equals 15 residues. The V gene's germline CDR1 is SGHAT and CDR2 FQNNGV.

The study's findings and limits: Among blood samples, ubiquitous expanded tumor TCRs appeared more at resection than at follow-up.

This chain joins TRBV11-2 and TRBJ2-7, with D perhaps matching TRBD1 (6 bases). The sequencing used PBMCs, collected at surgery. This receptor was obtained from a male donor with early-stage non-small cell lung cancer. This CDR3 is CASSLGVDSSYEQYF. CDR3 nucleotides: TGTGCCAGCAGCTTAGGGGTGGACAGTTCCTACGAGCAGTACTTC.